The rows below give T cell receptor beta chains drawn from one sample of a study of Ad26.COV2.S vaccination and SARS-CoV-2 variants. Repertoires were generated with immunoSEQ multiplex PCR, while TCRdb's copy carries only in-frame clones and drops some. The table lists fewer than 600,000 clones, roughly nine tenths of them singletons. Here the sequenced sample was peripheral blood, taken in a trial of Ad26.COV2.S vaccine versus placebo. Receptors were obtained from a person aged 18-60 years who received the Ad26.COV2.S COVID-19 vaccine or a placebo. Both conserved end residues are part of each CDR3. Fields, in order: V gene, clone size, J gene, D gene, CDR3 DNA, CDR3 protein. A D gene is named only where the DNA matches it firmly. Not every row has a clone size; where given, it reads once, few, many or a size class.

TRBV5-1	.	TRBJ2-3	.	TGCGCCAGCAGCTTTACACAGGTAAACACAGATACGCAGTATTTT	CASSFTQVNTDTQYF
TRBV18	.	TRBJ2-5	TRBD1	TGTGCCAGCTCACCAGGGGGACAGCAAGAGACCCAGTACTTC	CASSPGGQQETQYF
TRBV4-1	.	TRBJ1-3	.	TGCGCCAGCAGCCAAGGGCACCAGGGGACTGGAAACACCATATATTTT	CASSQGHQGTGNTIYF
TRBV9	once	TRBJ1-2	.	TGTGCCAGCAGCGTAGGGGCAGGGGAGGGATACTATGGCTACACCTTC	CASSVGAGEGYYGYTF
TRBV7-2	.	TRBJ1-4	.	TGTGCCAGCAGCTTAATCGTGGGGGCCCTGGGTGAAAAACTGTTTTTT	CASSLIVGALGEKLFF
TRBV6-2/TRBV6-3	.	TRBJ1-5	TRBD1	TGTGCCAGCAGTTATCACCCCGACAGGGTATTTTTGCCCCAGCATTTT	CASSYHPDRVFLPQHF
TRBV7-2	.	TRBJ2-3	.	TGTGCCAGCAGCCCACGGGTCGCCGGCACAGATACGCAGTATTTT	CASSPRVAGTDTQYF
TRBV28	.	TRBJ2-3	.	TGTGCCAGCAGTTTCGGGGGACAGTACACAGATACGCAGTATTTT	CASSFGGQYTDTQYF
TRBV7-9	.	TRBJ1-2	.	TGTGCCAGCAGCGACTTAGGGGAGAAGGACGGCTACACCTTC	CASSDLGEKDGYTF
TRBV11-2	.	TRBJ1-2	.	TGTGCCAGCAGATCCCTTCGGGCCTTTTATGACTATGGCTACACCTTC	CASRSLRAFYDYGYTF
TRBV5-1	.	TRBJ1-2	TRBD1	TGCGCCAGCAGCCCTACCCCTGGGACAGGGGTCCTTGGCTATGGCTACACCTTC	CASSPTPGTGVLGYGYTF
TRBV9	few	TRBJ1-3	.	TGTGCCAGCAGCGTAGCCCCAGGGAGTGGAAACACCATATATTTT	CASSVAPGSGNTIYF
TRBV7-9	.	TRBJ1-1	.	TGTGCCAGCAGCAGACAGTACACTGAAGCTTTCTTT	CASSRQYTEAFF
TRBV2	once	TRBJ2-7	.	TGTGCCAGCAGGCTGATAGGGGCCTGGGGCTACGAGCAGTACTTC	CASRLIGAWGYEQYF
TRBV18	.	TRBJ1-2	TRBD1	TGTGCCAGCTCACCACGGACAGGGTGGAATGGCTACACCTTC	CASSPRTGWNGYTF
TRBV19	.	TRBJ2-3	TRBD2	TGTGCCAGTAGTCGGGAGGGGGTGTCGTCTGGCACAGATACGCAGTATTTT	CASSREGVSSGTDTQYF
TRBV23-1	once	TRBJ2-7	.	TGCGCCAGCCGTAACGAGCAGTACTTC	CASRNEQYF
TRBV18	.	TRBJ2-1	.	TGTGCCAGCTCACTCGGAGGGGGTGATGAGCAGTTCTTC	CASSLGGGDEQFF
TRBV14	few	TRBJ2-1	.	TGTGCCAGCAGCCAAGGACAGACCCCCTACAATGAGCAGTTCTTC	CASSQGQTPYNEQFF
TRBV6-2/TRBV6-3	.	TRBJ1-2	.	TGTGCCAGCAGTTACAAACCTGCAGGGGTAAGGAGGGACTATGGCTACACCTTC	CASSYKPAGVRRDYGYTF
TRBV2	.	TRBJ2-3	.	TGTGCCAGCAGTGAAGTTACGGGGGTTACTACCACAGATACGCAGTATTTT	CASSEVTGVTTTDTQYF
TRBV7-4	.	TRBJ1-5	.	TGTGCCAGCGCATGTAGGCCCCACGTGGGGGGCAATCAGCCCCAGCATTTT	CASACRPHVGGNQPQHF
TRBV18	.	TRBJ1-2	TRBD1	TGTGCCAGCTCACCATCCACAGGGGATCCCTATGGCTACACCTTC	CASSPSTGDPYGYTF
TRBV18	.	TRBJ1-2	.	TGTGCCAGCTCACCCCCCCGCGGGGGAGTGGGTGGCTACACCTTC	CASSPPRGGVGGYTF
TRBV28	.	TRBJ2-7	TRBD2	TGTGCCAGCAAACCAGAGGGGCTAGCGGCCACCTACGAGCAGTACTTC	CASKPEGLAATYEQYF
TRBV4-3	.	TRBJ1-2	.	TGCGCCAGCAGCCCAGAGCTGAGTGGTAACTATGGCTACACCTTC	CASSPELSGNYGYTF
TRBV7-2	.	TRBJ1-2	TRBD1	TGTGCCAGCAGCTTAGTTGGAGGGGGCCTCTATGGCTACACCTTC	CASSLVGGGLYGYTF
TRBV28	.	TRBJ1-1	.	TGTGCCAGCAGTTTACCCCTCCCGGCGGGGACTATGAACACTGAAGCTTTCTTT	CASSLPLPAGTMNTEAFF
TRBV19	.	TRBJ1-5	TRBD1	TGTGCCAGTAGTTACGGACAGGGGAGCAATCAGCCCCAGCATTTT	CASSYGQGSNQPQHF
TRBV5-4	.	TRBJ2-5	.	TGTGCCAGCAGCCTCGGTGGGACGGTCGTAGAGACCCAGTACTTC	CASSLGGTVVETQYF
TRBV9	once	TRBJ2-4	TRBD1	TGTGCCAGCAGCCGTGGCACAGGGGGCTTAGGAAACATTCAGTACTTC	CASSRGTGGLGNIQYF
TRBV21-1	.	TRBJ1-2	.	TGTGCCAGCAGCAATGCAAGGCCGAACTATGGCTACACCTTC	CASSNARPNYGYTF
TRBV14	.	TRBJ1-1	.	TGTGCCAGCAGCGCGAGCAGGAACACTGAAGCTTTCTTT	CASSASRNTEAFF
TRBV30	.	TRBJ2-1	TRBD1	TGTGCCTGGAGCAAAGGGGGCAGCTACAATGAGCAGTTCTTC	CAWSKGGSYNEQFF
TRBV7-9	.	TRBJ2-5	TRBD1	TGTGCCAGCAGCTTAGACTACAGGGGACAGACCCAGTACTTC	CASSLDYRGQTQYF
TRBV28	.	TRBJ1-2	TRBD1	TGTGCCAGCAGTTGGGACAGGGGTAAAGCTAACTATGGCTACACCTTC	CASSWDRGKANYGYTF
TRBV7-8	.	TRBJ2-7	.	TGTGCCAGCAGCTCCCTCTGGGGCAGTACCTACGAGCAGTACTTC	CASSSLWGSTYEQYF
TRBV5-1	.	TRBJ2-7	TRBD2	TGCGCCAGCAGCTTGATGCCAGAGTCCGGGACTAGCGGATCCTACGAGCAGTACTTC	CASSLMPESGTSGSYEQYF
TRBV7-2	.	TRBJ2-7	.	TGTGCCAGCAGCTCAATCCGGGACTCCTCCTACGAGCAGTACTTC	CASSSIRDSSYEQYF
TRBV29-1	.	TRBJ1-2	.	TGCAGCGTTGAGAAGGGGCTGGCGGTCTATGGCTACACCTTC	CSVEKGLAVYGYTF
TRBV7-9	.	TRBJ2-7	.	TGTGCCAGCAGCAGAGCGGGTACGGCCGAGCAGTACTTC	CASSRAGTAEQYF
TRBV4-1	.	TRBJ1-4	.	TGCGCCAGCAGCCAAGGAGTCGCCCCTAATGAAAAACTGTTTTTT	CASSQGVAPNEKLFF
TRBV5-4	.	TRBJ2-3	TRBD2	TGTGCCAGCAGCTTGGGCGGGGGGGCCACAGATACGCAGTATTTT	CASSLGGGATDTQYF
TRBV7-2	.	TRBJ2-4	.	TGTGCCAGCAGCTTAGAGAACCCCAAAAACATTCAGTACTTC	CASSLENPKNIQYF
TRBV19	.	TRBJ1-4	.	TGTGCCAGTATGGATCGTCTCGAAAAACTGTTTTTT	CASMDRLEKLFF
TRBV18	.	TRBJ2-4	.	TGTGCCAGCTCACCATTAGGTGAAGTAGGCATTCAGTACTTC	CASSPLGEVGIQYF